This T cell receptor (beta chain) was identified in a study of blood T cells in healthy people across ages. The donors, all healthy, were Caucasians living in Russia, aged about 6 to 100. Total RNA extraction produced at least 6 micrograms (per sample) for the study. Findings and limits, study-wide: Possibly confounding the expanded clonotype changes was the fact that donor CMV status was unknown.

The use of a sample-barcoded 5' primer and a J-beta primer mix characterized a second PCR of about 7 to 12 cycles. A template-switch adaptor with 12 random nucleotides tagged each cDNA molecule. A single record per CDR3 protein comes from TCRdb applying MiXCR to the 5' RACE reads. The sample lists hundreds of thousands of distinct CDR3 sequences, under 45% occurring once. This clonotype showed up many times. Its antigen is as yet unknown. V gave up 10 bases and J gave up 2 bases; unmatched junction bases: 6. CDR3 length: 13 residues. Per germline, CDR1 ENHRY and CDR2 SYGVKD. The sequence derives from a man aged 55 to 70 in good health. The genes are TRBV10-3 and TRBJ2-7; 9 nucleotides line up with TRBD2. Sequencing was carried out using blood. The CDR3 DNA sequence: TGTGCCACAGATGAGCGGGGGGCCTACGAGCAGTACTTC. It encodes CATDERGAYEQYF.